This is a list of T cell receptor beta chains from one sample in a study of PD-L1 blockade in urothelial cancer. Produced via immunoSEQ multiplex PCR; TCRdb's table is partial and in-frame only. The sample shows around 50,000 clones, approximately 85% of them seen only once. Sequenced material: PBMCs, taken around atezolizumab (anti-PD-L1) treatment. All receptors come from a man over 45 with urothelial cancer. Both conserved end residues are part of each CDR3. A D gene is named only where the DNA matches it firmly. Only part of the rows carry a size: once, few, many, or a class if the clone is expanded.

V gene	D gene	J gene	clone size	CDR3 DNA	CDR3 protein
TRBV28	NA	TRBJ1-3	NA	TGTGCCAGCAGCGGGGGGGGGCAACGAGGAAACACCATATATTTT	CASSGGGQRGNTIYF
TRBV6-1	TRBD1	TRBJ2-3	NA	TGTGCCAGCAGTGGGACAGGGGGTGGCACAGATACGCAGTATTTT	CASSGTGGGTDTQYF
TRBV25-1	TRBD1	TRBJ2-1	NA	TGTGCCAGCAGTGAATTCGGTGGACAGGGCGGTGAGCAGTTCTTC	CASSEFGGQGGEQFF
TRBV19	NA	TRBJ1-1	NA	TGTGCCAGTAGTAATTGGTTGGAGGGGACTGAAGCTTTCTTT	CASSNWLEGTEAFF
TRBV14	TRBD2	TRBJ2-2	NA	TGTGCCAGCAGCCAGGGGCTAGCGGGGACCGGGGAGCTGTTTTTT	CASSQGLAGTGELFF
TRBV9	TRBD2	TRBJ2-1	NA	TGTGCCAGCAGCGTAGCCGGGGGGGCCTTTGATGAGCAGTTCTTC	CASSVAGGAFDEQFF
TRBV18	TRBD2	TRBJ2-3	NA	TGTGCCAGCTCACAGGGACTAGCGGGACCAGATACGCAGTATTTT	CASSQGLAGPDTQYF
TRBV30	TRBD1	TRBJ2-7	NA	TGTGCCTGGAACCGGGACAGGGATAACGAGCAGTACTTC	CAWNRDRDNEQYF
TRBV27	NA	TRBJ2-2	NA	TGTGCCAGCCACCCGTGGGGAGGCTTGAACACCGGGGAGCTGTTTTTT	CASHPWGGLNTGELFF
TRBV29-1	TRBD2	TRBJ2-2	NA	TGCAGCGCCCGGACGCGACATGGGACTAGCGCGAACACCGGGGAGCTGTTTTTT	CSARTRHGTSANTGELFF
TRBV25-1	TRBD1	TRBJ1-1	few	TGTGCCAGCAGTTCACAAGGACAGGGCGAAGCTTTCTTT	CASSSQGQGEAFF
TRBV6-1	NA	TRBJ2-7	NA	TGTGCCAGCAGTACCCGGGAGACCTACGAGCAGTACTTC	CASSTRETYEQYF
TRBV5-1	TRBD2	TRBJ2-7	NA	TGCGCCAGCAGCCAGACTAGCGGGGACTACGAGCAGTACTTC	CASSQTSGDYEQYF
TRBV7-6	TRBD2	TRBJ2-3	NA	TGTGCCAGCAGCTTGGGTAGCGGGTCCGATGATACGCAGTATTTT	CASSLGSGSDDTQYF
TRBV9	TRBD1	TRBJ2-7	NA	TGTGCCAGCAGCCCTGGGGACAGGGGGCTGGTCGAGCAGTACTTC	CASSPGDRGLVEQYF
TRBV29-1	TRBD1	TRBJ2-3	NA	TGCAGTGGGACAGGCCAATACACAGATACGCAGTATTTT	CSGTGQYTDTQYF